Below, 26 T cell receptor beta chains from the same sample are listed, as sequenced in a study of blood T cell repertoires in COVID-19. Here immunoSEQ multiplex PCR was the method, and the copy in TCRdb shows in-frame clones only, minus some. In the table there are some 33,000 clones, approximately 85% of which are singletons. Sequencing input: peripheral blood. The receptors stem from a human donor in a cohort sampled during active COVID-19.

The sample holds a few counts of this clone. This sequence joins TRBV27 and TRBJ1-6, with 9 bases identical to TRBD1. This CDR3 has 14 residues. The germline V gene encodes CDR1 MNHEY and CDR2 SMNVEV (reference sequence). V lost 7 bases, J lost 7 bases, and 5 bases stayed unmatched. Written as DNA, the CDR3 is TGTGCCAGCAAATTTGGGACAGGGAATTCACCCCTCCACTTT. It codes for CASKFGTGNSPLHF.

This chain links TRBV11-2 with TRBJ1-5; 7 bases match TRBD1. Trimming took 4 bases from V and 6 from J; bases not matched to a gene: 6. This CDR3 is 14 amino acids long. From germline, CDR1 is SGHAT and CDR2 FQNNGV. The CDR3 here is CASSSRQGGQPQHF. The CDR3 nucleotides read TGTGCCAGCAGCTCCCGACAGGGCGGTCAGCCCCAGCATTTT.

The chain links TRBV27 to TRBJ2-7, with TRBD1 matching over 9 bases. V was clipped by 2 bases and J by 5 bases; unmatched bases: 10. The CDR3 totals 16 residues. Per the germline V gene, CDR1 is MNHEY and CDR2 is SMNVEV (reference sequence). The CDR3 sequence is CASSLGVTGGGNEQYF. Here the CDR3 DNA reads TGTGCCAGCAGTTTAGGGGTAACAGGGGGCGGGAACGAGCAGTACTTC.

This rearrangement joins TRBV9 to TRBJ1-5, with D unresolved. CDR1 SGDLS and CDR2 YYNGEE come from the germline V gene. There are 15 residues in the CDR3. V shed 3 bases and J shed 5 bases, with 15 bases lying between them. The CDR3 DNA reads TGTGCCAGCAGCGGAACCCATCACGGTGATCAGCCCCAGCATTTT. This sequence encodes CASSGTHHGDQPQHF.

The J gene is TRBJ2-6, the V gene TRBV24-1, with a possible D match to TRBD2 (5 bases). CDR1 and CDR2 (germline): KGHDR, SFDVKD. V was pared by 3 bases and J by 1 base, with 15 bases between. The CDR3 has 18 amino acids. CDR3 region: CATSDTPPGVSGANVLTF. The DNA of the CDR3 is TGTGCCACCAGTGATACCCCCCCCGGGGTTTCTGGGGCCAACGTCCTGACTTTC.

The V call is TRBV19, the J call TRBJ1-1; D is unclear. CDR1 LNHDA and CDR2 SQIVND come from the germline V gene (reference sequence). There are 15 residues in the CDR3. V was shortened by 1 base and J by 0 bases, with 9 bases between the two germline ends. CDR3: CASSIARIMNTEAFF. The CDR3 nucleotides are TGTGCCAGTAGTATAGCCAGAATAATGAACACTGAAGCTTTCTTT.

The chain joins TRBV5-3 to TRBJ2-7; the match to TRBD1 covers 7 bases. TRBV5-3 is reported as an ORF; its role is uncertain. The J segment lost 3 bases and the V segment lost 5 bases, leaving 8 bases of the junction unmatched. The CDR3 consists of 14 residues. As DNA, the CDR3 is TGTGCCAGAAGATCTGACAGGGAGCTCTACGAGCAGTACTTC. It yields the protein CARRSDRELYEQYF.

CDR3 DNA: TGTGCCAGTAGCAGACTGGGCTCCTACAATGAGCAGTTCTTC. Amino acids: CASSRLGSYNEQFF. J is TRBJ2-1 and V is TRBV19, with unresolved D. In germline, CDR1 is LNHDA, CDR2 SQIVND (reference sequence). The CDR3 spans 14 residues. Trimming removed 6 bases at V and 0 bases at J, with 9 bases between.

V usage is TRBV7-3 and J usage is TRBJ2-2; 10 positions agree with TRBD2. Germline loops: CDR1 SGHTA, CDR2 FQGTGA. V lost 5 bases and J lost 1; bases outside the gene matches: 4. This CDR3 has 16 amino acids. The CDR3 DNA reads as TGTGCCAGCAGCACGTCTAGCGGGAGGAACACCGGGGAGCTGTTTTTT. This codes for CASSTSSGRNTGELFF.

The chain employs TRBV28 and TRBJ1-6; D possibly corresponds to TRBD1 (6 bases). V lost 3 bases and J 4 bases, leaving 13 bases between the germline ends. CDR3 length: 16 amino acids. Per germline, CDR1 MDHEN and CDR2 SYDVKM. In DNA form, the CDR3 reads TGTGCCAGCAGTTTTCGACAGGTTCTTTATAATTCACCCCTCCACTTT. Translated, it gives CASSFRQVLYNSPLHF.

The CDR3 sequence is CASSTRGGSTEAFF. The CDR3 region has the DNA TGTGCCAGCAGCACCCGGGGGGGTTCGACTGAAGCTTTCTTT. The genes are TRBV9 and TRBJ1-1, with D perhaps TRBD1 (5 bases). CDR1 and CDR2 from the germline V gene are SGDLS and YYNGEE. Trimming took off 4 bases at V and 5 bases at J, with 15 bases between the two ends. This CDR3 has 14 residues.

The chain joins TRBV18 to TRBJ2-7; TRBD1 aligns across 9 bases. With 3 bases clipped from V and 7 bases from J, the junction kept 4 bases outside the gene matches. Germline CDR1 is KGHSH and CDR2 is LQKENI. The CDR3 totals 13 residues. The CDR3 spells CASSPGQGDEQYF. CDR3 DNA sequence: TGTGCCAGCTCACCGGGACAGGGAGATGAGCAGTACTTC.

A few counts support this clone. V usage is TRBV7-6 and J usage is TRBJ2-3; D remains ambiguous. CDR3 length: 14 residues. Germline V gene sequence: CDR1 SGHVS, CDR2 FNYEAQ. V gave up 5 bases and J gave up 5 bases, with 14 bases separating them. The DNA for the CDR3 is TGTGCCAGCAGCGAAGCTCGGAGTGGAGATACGCAGTATTTT. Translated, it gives CASSEARSGDTQYF.

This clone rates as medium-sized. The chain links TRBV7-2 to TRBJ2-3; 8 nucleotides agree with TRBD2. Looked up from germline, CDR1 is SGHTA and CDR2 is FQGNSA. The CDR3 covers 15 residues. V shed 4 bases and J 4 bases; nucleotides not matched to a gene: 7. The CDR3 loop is CASSSLREASDTQYF. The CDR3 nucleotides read TGTGCCAGCAGCTCCCTGCGGGAGGCGTCAGATACGCAGTATTTT. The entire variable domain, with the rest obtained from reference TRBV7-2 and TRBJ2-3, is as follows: GAGVSQSPSNKVTEKGKDVELRCDPISGHTALYWYRQSLGQGLEFLIYFQGNSAPDKSGLPSDRFSAERTGGSVSTLTIQRTQQEDSAVYLCASSSLREASDTQYFGPGTRLTVL.

The CDR3 nucleotides are TGTGCCTGGAGTGTAGCGGGCACTTGGACCTTC. Translating gives CAWSVAGTWTF. The chain employs TRBV30 and TRBJ1-2, with D uncertain. The CDR3 runs 11 residues. Between the trimmed V and J ends, which lost 0 bases and 14 bases, there was a span of 13 bases. The germline CDR1 and CDR2 sequences are GTSNPN and SVGIG (reference sequence).

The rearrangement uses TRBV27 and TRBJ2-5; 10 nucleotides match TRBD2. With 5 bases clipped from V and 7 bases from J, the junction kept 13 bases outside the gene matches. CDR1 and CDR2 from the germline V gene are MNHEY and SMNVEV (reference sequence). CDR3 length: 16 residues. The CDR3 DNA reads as TGTGCCAGCAGTCCCTTAGCGGGGGGCTCGGAGGGGACCCAGTACTTC. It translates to CASSPLAGGSEGTQYF.

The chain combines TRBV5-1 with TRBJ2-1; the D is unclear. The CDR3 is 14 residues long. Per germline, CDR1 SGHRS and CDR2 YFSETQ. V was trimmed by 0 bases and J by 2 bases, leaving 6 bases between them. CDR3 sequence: CASSLGHPYNEQFF. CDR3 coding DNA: TGCGCCAGCAGCTTGGGACACCCCTACAATGAGCAGTTCTTC.

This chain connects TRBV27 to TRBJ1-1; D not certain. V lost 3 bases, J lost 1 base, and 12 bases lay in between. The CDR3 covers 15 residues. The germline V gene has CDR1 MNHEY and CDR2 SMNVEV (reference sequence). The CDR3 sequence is CASSLSTAGNTEAFF. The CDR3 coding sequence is TGTGCCAGCAGTTTGAGTACAGCGGGGAACACTGAAGCTTTCTTT.

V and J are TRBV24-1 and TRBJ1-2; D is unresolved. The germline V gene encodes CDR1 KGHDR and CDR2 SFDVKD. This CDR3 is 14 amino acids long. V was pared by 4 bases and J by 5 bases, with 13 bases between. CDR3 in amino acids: CATSESQPPYGYTF. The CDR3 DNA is TGTGCCACCAGTGAAAGCCAACCACCTTATGGCTACACCTTC.

The CDR3 DNA reads TGTGCCTCCTCCAGAGAGCGGGGGGGCTTTGAGCAGTTCTTC. It is translated as CASSRERGGFEQFF. V and J are TRBV7-2 and TRBJ2-1, with TRBD2 identical over 10 bases. In germline, CDR1 is SGHTA, CDR2 FQGNSA. The trim removed 11 bases at V and 9 bases at J, leaving 13 bases unmatched. This CDR3 region has 14 residues. The whole variable domain, remainder taken from reference TRBV7-2 and TRBJ2-1, is GAGVSQSPSNKVTEKGKDVELRCDPISGHTALYWYRQSLGQGLEFLIYFQGNSAPDKSGLPSDRFSAERTGGSVSTLTIQRTQQEDSAVYLCASSRERGGFEQFFGPGTRLTVL.

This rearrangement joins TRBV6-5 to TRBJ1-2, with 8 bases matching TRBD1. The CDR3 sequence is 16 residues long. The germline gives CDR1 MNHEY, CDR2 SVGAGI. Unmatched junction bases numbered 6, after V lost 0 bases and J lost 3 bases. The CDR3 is CASSYSTGEIDYGYTF. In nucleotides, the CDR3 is TGTGCCAGCAGTTACTCGACAGGGGAGATAGACTATGGCTACACCTTC.

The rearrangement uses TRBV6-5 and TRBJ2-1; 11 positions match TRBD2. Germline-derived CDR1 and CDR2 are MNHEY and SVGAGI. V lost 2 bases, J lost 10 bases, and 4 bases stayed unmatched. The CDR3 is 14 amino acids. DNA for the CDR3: TGTGCCAGCAGTTACGAACTAGCGGGAGTGGAGCAGTTCTTC. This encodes CASSYELAGVEQFF.

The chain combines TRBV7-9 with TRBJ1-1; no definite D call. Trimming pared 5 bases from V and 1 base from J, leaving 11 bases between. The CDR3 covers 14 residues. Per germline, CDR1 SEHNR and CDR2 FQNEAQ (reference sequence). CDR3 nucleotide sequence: TGTGCCAGCAGCCCCCCCCCGGGGAACACTGAAGCTTTCTTT. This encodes CASSPPPGNTEAFF.

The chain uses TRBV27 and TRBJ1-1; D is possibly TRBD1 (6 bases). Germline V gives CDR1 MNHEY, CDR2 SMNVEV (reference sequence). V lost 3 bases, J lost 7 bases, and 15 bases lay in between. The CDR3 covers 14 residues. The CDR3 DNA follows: TGTGCCAGCAGTTTGGTACAGGGAGGGGTTGAAGCTTTCTTT. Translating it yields CASSLVQGGVEAFF.

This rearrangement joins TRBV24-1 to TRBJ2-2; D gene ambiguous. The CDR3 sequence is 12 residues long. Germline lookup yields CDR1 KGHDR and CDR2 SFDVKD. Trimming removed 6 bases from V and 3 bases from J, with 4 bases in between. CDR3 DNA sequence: TGTGCCACCAGTCAATACACCGGGGAGCTGTTTTTT. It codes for CATSQYTGELFF.

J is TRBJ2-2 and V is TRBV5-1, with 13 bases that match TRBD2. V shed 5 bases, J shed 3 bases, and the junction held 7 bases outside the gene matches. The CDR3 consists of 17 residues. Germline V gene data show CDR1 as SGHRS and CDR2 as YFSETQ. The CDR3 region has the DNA TGCGCCAGCAGTCCCACTAGCGGGAGGGCCGACACCGGGGAGCTGTTTTTT. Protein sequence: CASSPTSGRADTGELFF.